Listed here are 18 T cell receptor beta chains from one sample, sequenced in a study of blood T cells in healthy people across ages. Sample-barcoded 5' priming and a J-beta primer mix drove a second PCR of roughly 6 to 12 cycles. TCRdb processed the 5' RACE reads anew with MiXCR; each CDR3 protein has one entry. This sample carries about 1 million distinct CDR3 sequences, under 55% of them seen once, and the ten largest clones take approximately 17%. Material for sequencing was blood. The receptor source for this set is a woman aged 55-75 years in good health.

The chain is built from TRBV20-1 and TRBJ2-4; 12 bases map to TRBD1. The last part of the DNA fits TRBJ2-5 better; the J call may be wrong. CDR3 size: 19 residues. Germline assignment: CDR1 DFQATT and CDR2 SNEGSKA (reference sequence). The CDR3 reads CSAFPGQGASEASQETQYF. The CDR3 nucleotides read TGCAGTGCTTTCCCGGGACAGGGGGCGAGTGAGGCGAGCCAAGAGACCCAGTACTTC.

The genes are TRBV20-1 and TRBJ2-3; possible D gene TRBD1, 6 bases. V gave up 5 bases and J gave up 2 bases, with 11 bases separating them. The V gene's germline CDR1 is DFQATT and CDR2 SNEGSKA (reference sequence). CDR3 length: 13 amino acids. The CDR3 bases are TGCAGTGCTTCCGACAGGTACACAGATACGCAGTATTTT. Its translation is CSASDRYTDTQYF.

This clonotype was recorded a few times. The chain recombines TRBV19 with TRBJ2-7, with a possible D match to TRBD2 (5 bases). V lost 3 bases and J 0 bases, leaving 9 bases between the germline ends. The CDR3 has 14 residues. Germline CDR1 and CDR2: LNHDA and SQIVND (reference sequence). The CDR3 coding sequence is TGTGCCAGTAGTATCTCTAGCAGCTCCTACGAGCAGTACTTC. It is translated as CASSISSSSYEQYF.

The chain combines TRBV4-2 with TRBJ2-3; 10 nucleotides match TRBD2. The length of the CDR3 is 18 residues. CDR1 is LGHNA and CDR2 is YNFKEQ in the germline V gene. The trim removed 0 bases at V and 2 bases at J, leaving 8 bases unmatched. CDR3 in DNA: TGTGCCAGCAGCCAAGATGCACCTAGCGGGGGATACACAGATACGCAGTATTTT. Translation gives CASSQDAPSGGYTDTQYF.

This chain joins TRBV20-1 and TRBJ2-7; TRBD2 aligns across 16 bases. The CDR3 totals 16 residues. Germline CDR1 is DFQATT and CDR2 is SNEGSKA (reference sequence). Losses at the gene ends were 5 bases for V and 0 bases for J; bases not matched to a gene: 4. CDR3 coding DNA: TGCAGTGCTTCCGGGACTAGCGGGAGGGGCTCCTACGAGCAGTACTTC. This sequence encodes CSASGTSGRGSYEQYF.

This chain links TRBV10-3 with TRBJ2-2; possibly TRBD2 for D (6 bases). The CDR3 consists of 14 residues. CDR1 ENHRY and CDR2 SYGVKD come from the germline V gene. The V end lost 6 bases, the J end lost 7 bases, and 15 bases lay between the germline ends. Here the CDR3 reads CAIRPEGGHGELFF. CDR3 nucleotides: TGTGCCATCAGGCCCGAGGGAGGCCACGGGGAGCTGTTTTTT.

This clonotype has more than one count but fewer than ten. This chain links TRBV29-1 with TRBJ2-3, with no clear D. The CDR3 covers 13 residues. Trimming took off 4 bases at V and 3 bases at J, with 11 bases between the two ends. From germline, CDR1 is SQVTM and CDR2 ANQGSEA. CDR3 sequence: CSVVPGPTDTQYF. The CDR3 DNA reads TGCAGCGTTGTCCCCGGACCTACAGATACGCAGTATTTT.

The J gene is TRBJ2-7, the V gene TRBV9; D is tentatively TRBD1 or TRBD2 (5 bases each). CDR3 length equals 17 residues. The germline gives CDR1 SGDLS, CDR2 YYNGEE. Trimming shortened V by 0 bases and J by 3 bases, and 19 bases separated the two germline ends. CDR3 residues: CASSVDTGGGFSYEQYF. For the CDR3, the DNA is TGTGCCAGCAGCGTAGATACAGGTGGAGGTTTTAGCTACGAGCAGTACTTC.

The rearrangement uses TRBV29-1 and TRBJ2-7; 9 bases align to TRBD1. V shed 2 bases and J 2 bases; nucleotides not matched to a gene: 1. The CDR3 is made up of 13 amino acids. Germline V CDR1 and CDR2: SQVTM, ANQGSEA. The DNA of the CDR3 is TGCAGCGTTGAAAGACAGGGGGCCTACGAGCAGTACTTC. It translates to CSVERQGAYEQYF.

The gene calls are TRBV5-5 and TRBJ2-5; D is possibly TRBD2 (5 bases). Germline CDR1 SGHKS, CDR2 YYEKEE (reference sequence). The V end lost 2 bases, the J end lost 5 bases, and 19 bases lay between the germline ends. The CDR3 extends over 16 amino acids. The CDR3 region has the DNA TGTGCCAGCAGCTTAGATCGTCTCGGGGAAGGGGAGACCCAGTACTTC. As protein: CASSLDRLGEGETQYF.

CDR3 in amino acids: CASSQSWGEAFF. The CDR3 coding sequence is TGCGCCAGCAGCCAAAGTTGGGGAGAAGCTTTCTTT. V gene TRBV4-1 combines with J gene TRBJ1-1; D call uncertain. The ends were cut back, 2 bases at V and 8 bases at J, with 9 bases in the middle. The CDR3 is 12 amino acids. Germline V gene data show CDR1 as MGHRA and CDR2 as YSYEKL.

CDR3 loop: CASSRTRVPTYEQYF. CDR3 coding DNA: TGTGCCAGCAGCCGAACCAGGGTACCAACCTACGAGCAGTACTTC. The V gene is TRBV7-8, the J gene TRBJ2-7; weak D call: TRBD1 (5 bases). CDR3 length equals 15 residues. Trimming removed 5 bases at V and 2 bases at J, with 16 bases between. The germline V gene encodes CDR1 SGHVS and CDR2 FQNEAQ.

This clonotype turned up a few times. The chain has TRBV6-1 and TRBJ2-7; 12 bases are shared with TRBD2. With the DNA end fitting TRBJ2-5 better, the J assignment may be wrong. This CDR3 contains 18 residues. The germline gives CDR1 MNHNS, CDR2 SASEGT. CDR3 bases: TGTGCCAGCAGTGAAGCAAGTAGGCTAGCGGGAGGGCCGGAGACCCAGTACTTC. It yields the protein CASSEASRLAGGPETQYF.

The chain combines TRBV30 with TRBJ1-2; D gene ambiguous. Germline assignment: CDR1 GTSNPN and CDR2 SVGIG (reference sequence). The V end lost 3 bases, the J end lost 7 bases, and 15 bases lay between the germline ends. The CDR3 covers 13 residues. The CDR3 is CAWSLERVGGYTF. In nucleotides, the CDR3 is TGTGCCTGGAGCCTGGAACGTGTGGGTGGCTACACCTTC.

The chain recombines TRBV10-2 with TRBJ2-3, with D possibly being TRBD2 (5 bases). Germline CDR1 reads WSHSY; CDR2 reads SAAADI. The ends were cut back, 0 bases at V and 1 base at J, with 11 bases in the middle. This CDR3 region has 16 residues. The CDR3, as DNA: TGCGCCAGCAGTGAGTCTGTGGGAGATCGCACAGATACGCAGTATTTT. It translates to CASSESVGDRTDTQYF.

This clonotype was detected ten times or more. The rearrangement joins TRBV20-1 to TRBJ2-7, with 9 bases that match TRBD2. Germline V CDR1 and CDR2: DFQATT, SNEGSKA (reference sequence). CDR3 length equals 15 residues. J gave up 0 bases and V 6 bases, and 9 bases lay outside the gene matches. In nucleotides, the CDR3 is TGCAGTGCCCAACATAGCGGGAGCGCCTCCTACGAGCAGTACTTC. This gives the protein CSAQHSGSASYEQYF.

This clonotype was counted many times. This chain joins TRBV25-1 and TRBJ2-7; 7 nucleotides agree with TRBD2. The trim removed 3 bases at V and 3 bases at J, leaving 2 bases unmatched. The CDR3 contains 13 residues. Looked up from germline, CDR1 is MGHDK and CDR2 is SYGVNS. CDR3 bases: TGTGCCAGCAGTGATTTAGCGGGCTACGAGCAGTACTTC. It is translated as CASSDLAGYEQYF.

The sample holds a few counts of this clonotype. V and J are TRBV20-1 and TRBJ2-3; TRBD2 matches 7 bases. This CDR3 contains 14 residues. V lost 4 bases and J lost 6; bases outside the gene matches: 10. Germline CDR1 DFQATT, CDR2 SNEGSKA (reference sequence). CDR3 DNA: TGCAGTGCTAATAGCGGGTTTGGGAAGGATACGCAGTATTTT. Protein: CSANSGFGKDTQYF.